Listed below are T cell receptor beta chains from one sample, sequenced in a study of persistence of HIV-infected CD4 T cells. Sequencing used immunoSEQ multiplex PCR; TCRdb keeps in-frame clones, though not all of them. The data contain about 40,000 clones, approximately 88% of them seen just once; the ten biggest clones take up roughly 1.3%. No antigens are known for them. Specimen: CD4+ T cells sorted from PBMCs after approximately 20-hour stimulation, collected from a patient who received antiretroviral therapy. The source of these receptors is an adult man with HIV who was CMV-seropositive. Each CDR3 is given with its conserved first and last residue. Fields, in order: V gene, J gene, clone size, CDR3 length, D gene, CDR3 protein, CDR3 DNA. A D gene is named only where the DNA matches it firmly. Only some rows state a clone size, as once, few, many or a class for expanded clones.

>TRBV3-1/TRBV3-2|TRBJ2-1|NA|15|TRBD2
CASSPGLAGNNEQFF
TGTGCCAGCAGCCCCGGACTAGCGGGGAACAATGAGCAGTTCTTC
>TRBV30|TRBJ1-5|NA|13|NA
CAWSGGRDQPQHF
TGTGCCTGGAGTGGCGGGAGGGATCAGCCCCAGCATTTT
>TRBV3-1/TRBV3-2|TRBJ2-1|NA|15|NA
CASSQGSVSYNEQFF
TGTGCCAGCAGCCAAGGAAGCGTTTCCTACAATGAGCAGTTCTTC
>TRBV10-3|TRBJ2-1|few|15|TRBD2
CATSGWDRSPHEQFF
TGTGCCACTAGCGGGTGGGACCGATCCCCCCATGAGCAGTTCTTC
>TRBV30|TRBJ1-5|once|16|NA
CAWGRMGGGGDQPQHF
TGTGCCTGGGGTCGGATGGGGGGAGGGGGTGATCAGCCCCAGCATTTT
>TRBV2|TRBJ1-1|few|12|NA
CASSRTNTEAFF
TGTGCCAGCAGTCGGACGAACACTGAAGCTTTCTTT
>TRBV30|TRBJ1-1|NA|13|NA
CAWSLQGNTEAFF
TGTGCCTGGAGTTTACAGGGAAACACTGAAGCTTTCTTT
>TRBV29-1|TRBJ2-1|NA|17|NA
CSVVGGMAVSSYNEQFF
TGCAGCGTAGTAGGGGGTATGGCGGTTAGCTCCTACAATGAGCAGTTCTTC
>TRBV7-2|TRBJ2-7|NA|13|NA
CASRGTGTYEQYF
TGTGCCAGCAGGGGGACGGGGACCTACGAGCAGTACTTC
>TRBV18|TRBJ1-3|NA|17|NA
CASSPKRQTETGNTIYF
TGTGCCAGCTCACCAAAAAGACAGACCGAGACTGGAAACACCATATATTTT
>TRBV10-3|TRBJ2-1|NA|13|NA
CAIMRGMDNEQFF
TGTGCCATCATGAGGGGTATGGACAATGAGCAGTTCTTC
>TRBV2|TRBJ1-4|NA|15|NA
CTSSEFGSQTEKLFF
TGTACCAGCAGTGAATTCGGGTCCCAAACTGAAAAACTGTTTTTT
>TRBV19|TRBJ2-5|NA|16|NA
CASSIDRQAGKETQYF
TGTGCCAGTAGTATAGATAGGCAGGCGGGGAAAGAGACCCAGTACTTC
>TRBV18|TRBJ1-1|NA|12|NA
CASSPSDTEAFF
TGTGCCAGCTCACCATCTGATACTGAAGCTTTCTTT
>TRBV28|TRBJ1-6|NA|15|TRBD1
CASKLPDRANSPLHF
TGTGCCAGCAAACTCCCAGACAGGGCTAATTCACCCCTCCACTTT
>TRBV18|TRBJ1-5|NA|21|TRBD1
CASSPVAGDRATGYSNQPQHF
TGTGCCAGCTCACCAGTAGCGGGAGACAGGGCGACGGGTTATAGCAATCAGCCCCAGCATTTT
>TRBV7-3|TRBJ1-1|NA|16|NA
CASSLGSPGMGTEAFF
TGTGCCAGCAGCTTAGGGAGTCCGGGGATGGGCACTGAAGCTTTCTTT
>TRBV27|TRBJ2-7|NA|14|TRBD2
CASSMAGGGYEQYF
TGTGCCAGCAGTATGGCGGGGGGGGGTTACGAGCAGTACTTC
>TRBV6-5|TRBJ1-1|NA|15|NA
CASSRRGVSYTEAFF
TGTGCCAGCAGTCGGAGAGGGGTCTCATACACTGAAGCTTTCTTT
>TRBV25-1|TRBJ2-7|NA|13|TRBD1
CASRGTDHYEQYF
TGTGCCAGCAGAGGGACAGACCACTACGAGCAGTACTTC
>TRBV27|TRBJ1-5|NA|12|NA
CASGGGLQPQHF
TGTGCCAGCGGGGGGGGTCTACAGCCCCAGCATTTT
>TRBV19|TRBJ1-5|NA|15|NA
CASTPGQPQRQPQHF
TGTGCCAGTACCCCGGGACAACCTCAGCGTCAGCCCCAGCATTTT
>TRBV25-1|TRBJ1-1|NA|16|NA
CASSPWGVVVNTEAFF
TGTGCCAGCAGTCCATGGGGAGTGGTGGTGAACACTGAAGCTTTCTTT
>TRBV7-9|TRBJ2-5|NA|15|TRBD2
CASSLTAGVQETQYF
TGTGCCAGCAGCTTAACGGCGGGGGTCCAAGAGACCCAGTACTTC
>TRBV6-1|TRBJ1-5|NA|17|TRBD1
CASSEIRDRGGRQPQHF
TGTGCCAGCAGTGAAATACGGGACAGGGGAGGTCGTCAGCCCCAGCATTTT
>TRBV5-1|TRBJ2-2|NA|19|TRBD2
CASSLSPSGSPWGTGELFF
TGCGCCAGCAGCCTGAGCCCTAGCGGGAGCCCCTGGGGCACCGGGGAGCTGTTTTTT
>TRBV3-1/TRBV3-2|TRBJ1-5|NA|14|NA
CASSQGGFNQPQHF
TGTGCCAGCAGCCAAGGTGGGTTCAATCAGCCCCAGCATTTT
>TRBV19|TRBJ1-2|NA|17|NA
CASSIDLSSGRNYGYTF
TGTGCCAGTAGTATAGATCTAAGTTCAGGACGGAACTATGGCTACACCTTC
>TRBV7-2|TRBJ2-7|NA|14|TRBD1
CASSPSGQGHEQYF
TGTGCCAGCAGCCCTTCAGGACAGGGGCACGAGCAGTACTTC